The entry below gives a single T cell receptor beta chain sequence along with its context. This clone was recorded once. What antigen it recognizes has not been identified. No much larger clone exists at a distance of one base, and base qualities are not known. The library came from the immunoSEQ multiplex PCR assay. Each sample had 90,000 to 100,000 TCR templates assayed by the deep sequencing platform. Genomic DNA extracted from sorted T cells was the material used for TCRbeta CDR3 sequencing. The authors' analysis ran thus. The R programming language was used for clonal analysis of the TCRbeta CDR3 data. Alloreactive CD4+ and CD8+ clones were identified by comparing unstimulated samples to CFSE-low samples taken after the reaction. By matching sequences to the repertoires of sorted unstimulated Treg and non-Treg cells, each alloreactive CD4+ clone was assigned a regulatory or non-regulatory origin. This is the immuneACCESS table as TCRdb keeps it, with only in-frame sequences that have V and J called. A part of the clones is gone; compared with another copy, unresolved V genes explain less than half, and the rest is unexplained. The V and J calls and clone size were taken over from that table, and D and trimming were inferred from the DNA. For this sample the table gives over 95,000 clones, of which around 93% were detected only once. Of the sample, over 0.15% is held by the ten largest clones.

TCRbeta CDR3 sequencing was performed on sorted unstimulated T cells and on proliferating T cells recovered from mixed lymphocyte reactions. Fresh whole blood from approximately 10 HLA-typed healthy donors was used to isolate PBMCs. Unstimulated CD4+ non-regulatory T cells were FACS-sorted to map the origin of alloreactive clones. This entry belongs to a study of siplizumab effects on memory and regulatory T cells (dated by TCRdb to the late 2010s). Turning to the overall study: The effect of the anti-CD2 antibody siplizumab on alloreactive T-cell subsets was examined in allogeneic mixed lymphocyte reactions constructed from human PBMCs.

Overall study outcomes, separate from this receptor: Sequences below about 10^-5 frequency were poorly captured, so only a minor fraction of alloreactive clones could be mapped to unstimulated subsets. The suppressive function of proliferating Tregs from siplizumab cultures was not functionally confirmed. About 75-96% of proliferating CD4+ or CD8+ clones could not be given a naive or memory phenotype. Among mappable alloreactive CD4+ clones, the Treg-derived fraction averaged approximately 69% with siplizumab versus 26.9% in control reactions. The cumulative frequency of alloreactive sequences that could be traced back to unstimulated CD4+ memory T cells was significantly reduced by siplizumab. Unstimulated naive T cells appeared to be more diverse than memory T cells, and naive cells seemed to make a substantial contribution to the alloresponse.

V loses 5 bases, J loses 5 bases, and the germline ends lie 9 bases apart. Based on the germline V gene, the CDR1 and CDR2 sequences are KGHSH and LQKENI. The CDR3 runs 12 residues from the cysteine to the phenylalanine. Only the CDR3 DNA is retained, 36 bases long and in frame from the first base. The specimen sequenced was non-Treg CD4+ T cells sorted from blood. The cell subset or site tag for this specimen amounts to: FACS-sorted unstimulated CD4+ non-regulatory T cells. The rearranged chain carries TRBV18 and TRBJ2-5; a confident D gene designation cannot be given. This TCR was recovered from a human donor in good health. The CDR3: CASSLSRETQYF. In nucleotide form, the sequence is TGTGCCAGCTCATTGTCTAGGGAGACCCAGTACTTC.